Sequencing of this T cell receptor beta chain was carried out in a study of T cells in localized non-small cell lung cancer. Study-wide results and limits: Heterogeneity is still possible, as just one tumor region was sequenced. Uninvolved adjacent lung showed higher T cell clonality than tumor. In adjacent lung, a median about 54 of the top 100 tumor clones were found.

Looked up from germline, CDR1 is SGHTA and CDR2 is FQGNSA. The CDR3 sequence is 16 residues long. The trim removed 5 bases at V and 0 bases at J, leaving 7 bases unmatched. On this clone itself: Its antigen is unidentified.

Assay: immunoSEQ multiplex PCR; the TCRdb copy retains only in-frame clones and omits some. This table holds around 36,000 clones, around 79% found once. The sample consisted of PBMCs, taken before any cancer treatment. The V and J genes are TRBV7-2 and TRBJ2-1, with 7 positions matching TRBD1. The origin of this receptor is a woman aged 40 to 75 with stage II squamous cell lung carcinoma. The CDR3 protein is CASSIRGFDSYNEQFF. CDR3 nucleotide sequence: TGTGCCAGCAGCATCAGGGGGTTCGACTCCTACAATGAGCAGTTCTTC.